This TCR beta chain derives from a study of cytomegalovirus exposure and HLA in healthy donors. General study findings and limits: The majority of TCR sequences were rare, yet some public TCRs appeared in many donors. Excluded were some V segments that proved indistinguishable, including TRBV6-2 and TRBV6-3. Later analysis reportedly placed an Asian-associated ancestry cluster below the roughly 680-donor mean in N-insertions. Several top significant clusters appeared, in a later analysis, to be linked to common viral pathogens.

On this clone: Its specificity is not known.

Germline loops: CDR1 WSHSY, CDR2 SAAADI. CDR3 length equals 14 residues. After removal of 6 bases from V and 4 bases from J, the junction contained 7 bases not matched to a gene. Primers: 60 Vbeta forward and 13 Jbeta reverse. The assay was immunoSEQ multiplex PCR, and TCRdb's table has in-frame clones only and misses some. The sample consists of about 150,000 clones, roughly 66% of them appearing once. This rearrangement joins TRBV10-2 to TRBJ2-5; TRBD1 matches 8 bases. This clonotype originated in a woman aged 18-29 years in good health and CMV-seronegative. The sequenced sample was PBMCs. CDR3 sequence (DNA): TGCGCCAGCAGCCGAGCCACAGGGGGAGAGACCCAGTACTTC. This codes for CASSRATGGETQYF.